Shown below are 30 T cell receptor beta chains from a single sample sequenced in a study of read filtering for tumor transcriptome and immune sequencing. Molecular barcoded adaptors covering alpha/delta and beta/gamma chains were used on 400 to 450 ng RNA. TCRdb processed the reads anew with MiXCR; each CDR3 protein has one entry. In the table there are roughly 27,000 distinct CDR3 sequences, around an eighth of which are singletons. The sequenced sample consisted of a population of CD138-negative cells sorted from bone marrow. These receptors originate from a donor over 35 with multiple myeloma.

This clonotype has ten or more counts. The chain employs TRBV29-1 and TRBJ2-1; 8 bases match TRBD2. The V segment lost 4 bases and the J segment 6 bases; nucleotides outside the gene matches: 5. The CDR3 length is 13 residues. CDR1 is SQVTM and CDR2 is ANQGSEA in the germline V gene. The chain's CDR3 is CSVGTSRLNEQFF. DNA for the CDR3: TGCAGCGTTGGGACTAGCCGCCTCAATGAGCAGTTCTTC.

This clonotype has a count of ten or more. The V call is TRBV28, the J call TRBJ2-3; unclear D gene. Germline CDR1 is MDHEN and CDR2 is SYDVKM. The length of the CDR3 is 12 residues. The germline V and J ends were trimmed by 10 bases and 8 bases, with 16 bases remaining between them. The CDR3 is CATTTEYGTQYF. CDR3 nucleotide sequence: TGTGCCACCACTACGGAATACGGTACGCAGTATTTT.

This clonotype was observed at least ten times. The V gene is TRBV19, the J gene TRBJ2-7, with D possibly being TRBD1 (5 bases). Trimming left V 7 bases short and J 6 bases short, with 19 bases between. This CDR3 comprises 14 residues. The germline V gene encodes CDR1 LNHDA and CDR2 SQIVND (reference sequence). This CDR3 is CASNRGAGFGEQYF. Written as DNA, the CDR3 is TGTGCCAGTAACCGTGGGGCAGGGTTCGGCGAGCAGTACTTC. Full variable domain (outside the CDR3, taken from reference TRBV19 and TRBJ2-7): DGGITQSPKYLFRKEGQNVTLSCEQNLNHDAMYWYRQDPGQGLRLIYYSQIVNDFQKGDIAEGYSVSREKKESFPLTVTSAQKNPTAFYLCASNRGAGFGEQYFGPGTRLTVT.

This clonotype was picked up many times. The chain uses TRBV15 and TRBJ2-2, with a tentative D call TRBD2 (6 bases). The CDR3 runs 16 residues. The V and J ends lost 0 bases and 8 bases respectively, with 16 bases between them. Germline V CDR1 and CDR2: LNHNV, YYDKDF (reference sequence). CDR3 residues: CATSRDHPGLAGELFF. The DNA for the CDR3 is TGTGCCACCAGCAGAGATCATCCGGGACTGGCGGGGGAGCTGTTTTTT.

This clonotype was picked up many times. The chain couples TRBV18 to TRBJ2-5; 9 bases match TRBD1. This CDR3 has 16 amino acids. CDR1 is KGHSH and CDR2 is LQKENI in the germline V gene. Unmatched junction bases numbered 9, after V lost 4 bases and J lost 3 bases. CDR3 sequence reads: CASSRLGTGKKETQYF. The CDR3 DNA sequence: TGTGCCAGCTCACGCCTGGGGACAGGGAAGAAAGAGACCCAGTACTTC.

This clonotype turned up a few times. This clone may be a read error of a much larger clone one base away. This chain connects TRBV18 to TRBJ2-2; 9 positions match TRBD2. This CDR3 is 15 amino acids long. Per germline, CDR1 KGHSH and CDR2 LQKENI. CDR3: CASSATSGRTGGLFF. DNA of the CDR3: TGTGCCAGCTCCGCGACTAGCGGCCGGACCGGGGGGCTGTTTTTT. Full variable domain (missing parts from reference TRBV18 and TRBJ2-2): NAGVMQNPRHLVRRRGQEARLRCSPMKGHSHVYWYRQLPEEGLKFMVYLQKENIIDESGMPKERFSAEFPKEGPSILRIQQVVRGDSAAYFCASSATSGRTGGLFFGEGSRLTVL.

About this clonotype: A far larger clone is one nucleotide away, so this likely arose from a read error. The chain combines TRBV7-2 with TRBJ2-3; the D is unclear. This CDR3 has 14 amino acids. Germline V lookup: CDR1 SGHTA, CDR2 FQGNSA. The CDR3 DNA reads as TGTGCCAGCAGCTTAAAAGAATCACAGATAACGCAGTGTTTT. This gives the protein CASSLKESQITQCF.

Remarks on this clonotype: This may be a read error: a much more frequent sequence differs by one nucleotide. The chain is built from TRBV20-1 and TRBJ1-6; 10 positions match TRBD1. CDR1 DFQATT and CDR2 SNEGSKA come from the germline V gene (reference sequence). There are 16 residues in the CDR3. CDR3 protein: CSARVWDRGGNSPRHF. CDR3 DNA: TGCAGTGCTAGAGTTTGGGACAGGGGAGGCAATTCACCCCGCCACTTT.

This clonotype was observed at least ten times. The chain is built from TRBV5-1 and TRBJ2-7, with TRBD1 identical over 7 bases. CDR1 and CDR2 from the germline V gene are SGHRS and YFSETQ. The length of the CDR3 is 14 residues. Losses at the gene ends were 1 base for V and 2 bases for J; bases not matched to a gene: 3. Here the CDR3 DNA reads TGCGCCAGCAGCTTGCCCGGGACAGCCTACGAGCAGTACTTC. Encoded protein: CASSLPGTAYEQYF.

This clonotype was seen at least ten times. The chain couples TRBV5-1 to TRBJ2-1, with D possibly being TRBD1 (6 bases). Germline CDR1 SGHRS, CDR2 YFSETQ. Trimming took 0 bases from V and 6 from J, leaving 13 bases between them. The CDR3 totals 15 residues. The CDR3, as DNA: TGCGCCAGCAGCTTGGAGCAGGGGTCCCCCAATGAGCAGTTCTTC. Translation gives CASSLEQGSPNEQFF.

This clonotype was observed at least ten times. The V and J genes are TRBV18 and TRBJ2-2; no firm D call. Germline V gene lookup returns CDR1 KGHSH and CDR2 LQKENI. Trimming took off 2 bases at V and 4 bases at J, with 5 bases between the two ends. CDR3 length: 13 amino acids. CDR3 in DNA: TGTGCCAGCTCACCAGTTTCCACCGGGGAGCTGTTTTTT. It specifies CASSPVSTGELFF.

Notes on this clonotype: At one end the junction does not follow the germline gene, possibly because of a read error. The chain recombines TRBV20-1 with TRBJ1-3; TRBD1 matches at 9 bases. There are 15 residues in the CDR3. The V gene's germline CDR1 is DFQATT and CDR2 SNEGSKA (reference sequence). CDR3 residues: CSARGTGGSGNTTYF. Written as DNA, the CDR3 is TGCAGTGCTAGGGGCACAGGGGGCTCTGGAAACACCACATATTTT.

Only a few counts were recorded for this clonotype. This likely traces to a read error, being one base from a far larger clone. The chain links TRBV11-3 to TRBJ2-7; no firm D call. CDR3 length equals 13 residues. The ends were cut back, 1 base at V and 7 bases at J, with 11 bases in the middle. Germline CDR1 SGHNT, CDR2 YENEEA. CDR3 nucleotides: TGTGCCAGCAGCTTAGCAAACCCGTGTGAGCAGTACTTC. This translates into CASSLANPCEQYF.

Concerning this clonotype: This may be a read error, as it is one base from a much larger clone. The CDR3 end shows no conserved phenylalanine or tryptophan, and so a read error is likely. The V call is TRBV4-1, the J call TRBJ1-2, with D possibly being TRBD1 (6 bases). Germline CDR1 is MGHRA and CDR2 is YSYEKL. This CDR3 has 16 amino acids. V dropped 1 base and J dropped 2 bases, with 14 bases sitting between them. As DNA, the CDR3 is TGCGCCAGCAGCCAAGTACAGGGTGGAGAGAACTATGGCTACACCCTC. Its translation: CASSQVQGGENYGYTL.

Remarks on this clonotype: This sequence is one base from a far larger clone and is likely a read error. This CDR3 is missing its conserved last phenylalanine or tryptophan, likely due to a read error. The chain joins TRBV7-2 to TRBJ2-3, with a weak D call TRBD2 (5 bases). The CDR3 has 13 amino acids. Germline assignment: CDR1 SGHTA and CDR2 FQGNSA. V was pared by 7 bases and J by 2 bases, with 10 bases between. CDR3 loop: CASTVDYTDTQYS. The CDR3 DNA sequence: TGTGCCAGCACCGTAGACTACACAGATACGCAGTATTCT.

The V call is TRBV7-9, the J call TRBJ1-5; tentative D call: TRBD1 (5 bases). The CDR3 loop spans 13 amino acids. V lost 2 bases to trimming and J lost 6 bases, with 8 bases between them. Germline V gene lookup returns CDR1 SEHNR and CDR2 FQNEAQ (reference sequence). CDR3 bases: TGTGCCAGCAGCTTACACGACAGTCAGCCCCAGCATTTT. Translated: CASSLHDSQPQHF.

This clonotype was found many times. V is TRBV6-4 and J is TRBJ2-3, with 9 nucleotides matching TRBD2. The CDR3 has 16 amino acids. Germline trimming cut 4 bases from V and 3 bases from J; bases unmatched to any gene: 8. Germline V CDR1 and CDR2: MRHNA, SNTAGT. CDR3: CASSVTSGGGTDTQYF. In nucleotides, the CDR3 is TGTGCCAGCAGTGTGACTAGCGGAGGGGGGACAGATACGCAGTATTTT.

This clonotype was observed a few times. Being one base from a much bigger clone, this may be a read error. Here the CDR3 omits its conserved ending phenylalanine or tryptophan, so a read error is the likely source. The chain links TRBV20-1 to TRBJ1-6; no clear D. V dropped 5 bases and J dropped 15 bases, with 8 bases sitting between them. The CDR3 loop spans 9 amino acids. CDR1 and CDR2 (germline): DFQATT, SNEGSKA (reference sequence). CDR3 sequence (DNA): TGCAGTGCTGCCGGGAGCCTCCACTCT. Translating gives CSAAGSLHS.

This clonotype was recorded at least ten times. The CDR3 sequence: CASSLGFELFF. In DNA, the CDR3 is TGTGCCAGCAGCTTGGGGTTTGAGCTGTTTTTT. This chain uses TRBV7-2 with TRBJ2-2, with D unresolved. The CDR3 is 11 residues long. Per the germline V gene, CDR1 is SGHTA and CDR2 is FQGNSA. Trimming stripped 3 bases from V and 11 bases from J, with 7 bases between.

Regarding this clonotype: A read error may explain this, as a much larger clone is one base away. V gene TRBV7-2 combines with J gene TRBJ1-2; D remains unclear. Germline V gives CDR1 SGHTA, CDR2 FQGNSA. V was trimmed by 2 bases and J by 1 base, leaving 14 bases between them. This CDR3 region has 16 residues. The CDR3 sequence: CASSLQAQGFNYGYTF. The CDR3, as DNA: TGTGCCAGCAGCTTACAAGCGCAAGGGTTTAACTATGGCTACACCTTC.

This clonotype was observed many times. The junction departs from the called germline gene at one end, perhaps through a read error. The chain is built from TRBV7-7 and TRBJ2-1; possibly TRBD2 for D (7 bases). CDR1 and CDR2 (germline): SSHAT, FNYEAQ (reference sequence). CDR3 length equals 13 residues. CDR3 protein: CASSLGGGDEQFF. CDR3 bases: TGTGCTAGCAGCTTAGGGGGGGGGGATGAGCAGTTCTTC.

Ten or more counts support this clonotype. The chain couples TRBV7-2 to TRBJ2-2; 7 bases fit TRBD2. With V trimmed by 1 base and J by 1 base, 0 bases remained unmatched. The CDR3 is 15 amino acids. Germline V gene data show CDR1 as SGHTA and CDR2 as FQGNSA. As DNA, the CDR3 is TGTGCCAGCAGCTTAGGCGGGAGGAACACCGGGGAGCTGTTTTTT. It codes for CASSLGGRNTGELFF.

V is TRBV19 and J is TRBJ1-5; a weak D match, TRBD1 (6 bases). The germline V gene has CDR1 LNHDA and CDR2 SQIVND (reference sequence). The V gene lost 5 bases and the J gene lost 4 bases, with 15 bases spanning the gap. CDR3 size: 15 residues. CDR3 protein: CASSAPLQGNQPQHF. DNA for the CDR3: TGTGCCAGTAGTGCACCACTACAGGGAAATCAGCCCCAGCATTTT.

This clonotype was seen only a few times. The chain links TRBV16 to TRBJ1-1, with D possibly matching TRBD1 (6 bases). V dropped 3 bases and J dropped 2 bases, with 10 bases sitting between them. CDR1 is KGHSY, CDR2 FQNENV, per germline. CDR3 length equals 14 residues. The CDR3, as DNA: TGTGCCAGCAGCCAGAGAGGGGGAAACACTGAAGCTTTCTTT. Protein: CASSQRGGNTEAFF.

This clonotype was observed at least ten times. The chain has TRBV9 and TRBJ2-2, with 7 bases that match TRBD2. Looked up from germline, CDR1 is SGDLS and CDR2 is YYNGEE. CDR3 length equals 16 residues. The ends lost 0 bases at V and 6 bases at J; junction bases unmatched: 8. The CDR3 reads CASSVAPRRGAGELFF. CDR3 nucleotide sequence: TGTGCCAGCAGCGTAGCCCCACGACGGGGGGCCGGGGAGCTGTTTTTT.

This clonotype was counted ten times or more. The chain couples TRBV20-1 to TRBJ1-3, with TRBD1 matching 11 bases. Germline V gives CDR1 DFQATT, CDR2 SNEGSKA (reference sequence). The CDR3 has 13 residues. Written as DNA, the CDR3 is TGCAGCGTGGGACAGGGGGGTGGAAACACCATATATTTT. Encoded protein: CSVGQGGGNTIYF.

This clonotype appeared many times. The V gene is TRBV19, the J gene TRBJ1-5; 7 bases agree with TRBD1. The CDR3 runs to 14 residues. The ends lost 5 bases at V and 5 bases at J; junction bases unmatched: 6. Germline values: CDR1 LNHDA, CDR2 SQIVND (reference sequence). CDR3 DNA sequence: TGTGCCAGTAGTTCACACGACAGGGATCAGCCCCAGCATTTT. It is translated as CASSSHDRDQPQHF.

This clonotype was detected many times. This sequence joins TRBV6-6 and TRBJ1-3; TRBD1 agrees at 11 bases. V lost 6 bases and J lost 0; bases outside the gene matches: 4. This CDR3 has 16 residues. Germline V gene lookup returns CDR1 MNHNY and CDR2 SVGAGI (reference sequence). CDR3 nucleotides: TGTGCCAGCAGACCCGGGACAGGGGGCTCTGGAAACACCATATATTTT. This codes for CASRPGTGGSGNTIYF.

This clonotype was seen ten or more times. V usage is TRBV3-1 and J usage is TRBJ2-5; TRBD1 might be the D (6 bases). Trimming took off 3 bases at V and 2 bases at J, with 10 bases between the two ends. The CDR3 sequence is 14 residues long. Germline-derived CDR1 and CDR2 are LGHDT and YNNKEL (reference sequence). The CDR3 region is CASSQVDSQETQYF. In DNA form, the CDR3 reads TGTGCCAGCAGCCAGGTGGACAGTCAAGAGACCCAGTACTTC.

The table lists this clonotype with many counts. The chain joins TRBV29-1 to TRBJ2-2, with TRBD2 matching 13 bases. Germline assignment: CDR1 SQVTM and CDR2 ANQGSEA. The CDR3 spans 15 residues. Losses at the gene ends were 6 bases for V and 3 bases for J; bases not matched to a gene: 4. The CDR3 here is CSVGGLAGDTGELFF. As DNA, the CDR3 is TGCAGCGTGGGCGGACTAGCGGGAGACACCGGGGAGCTGTTTTTT.